The source of this TCR beta chain is a study of tumor-infiltrating lymphocytes in glioblastoma multiforme. Three nested ARM-PCR rounds with V-beta and C-beta primers built TCRB libraries. TCRdb analysed the multiplex PCR reads with MiXCR anew, one entry per CDR3 protein. The sample lists more than 10,000 distinct CDR3 sequences; 65% to 70% were seen once. This clonotype was detected only a few times. Sequence at one end of the junction differs from germline and may be a read error. The specimen sequenced was brain tumor tissue. The sequence came from a male donor with glioblastoma.

CDR3 region: CSARELAPLEQHF. The CDR3 nucleotides are TGCAGTGCTAGAGAGCTGGCCCCTTTAGAGCAGCACTTC. V gene TRBV20-1 combines with J gene TRBJ2-7; no reliable D call. CDR1 and CDR2 (germline): DFQATT, SNEGSKA (reference sequence). This CDR3 is built from 13 residues.